Sequencing of this T cell receptor (beta chain) was carried out in a study of cytomegalovirus exposure and HLA in healthy donors (dated by TCRdb to 2017 to 2019). General notes on the study: In an earlier analysis of under 600 of the donors, around 300 Gb of sequence data and 100 million or so unique TCR beta sequences from approximately 180 million T cells were reported. The T cell repertoires of 666 subjects were profiled by immunosequencing and related to cytomegalovirus serostatus. In addition to the first cohort of around 670 subjects, a separate validation cohort of some 120 different subjects was used. The genetic ancestry cluster associated with self-reported Caucasian donors included about four fifths of the roughly 380 genotyped donors. Roughly five DR-DQ haplotypes were handled as single units for association and clustering, since linkage in the cohort was strong. Every repertoire in the discovery cohort had been generated on one and the same sequencing platform. Genome-wide SNP genotypes for about 65% of the roughly 670 donors were used in a later genetic analysis, which treated that subset as a discovery cohort. Both class I and class II loci were covered by HLA typing, at four-digit resolution. The study aimed to test whether signatures of past pathogen exposure could be identified by cataloging public T cell receptors. An earlier analysis of several hundred of the donors applied high-throughput TCR beta sequencing to assess whether each TCR beta V gene segment acted as functional or pseudogenic. The later analysis used no new phenotypic data to find candidate immune exposures, relying instead on TCR beta sequences and their occurrence across donors. On average, roughly 250,000 unique TCR beta nucleotide sequences were sequenced per donor among some 420 genotyped donors of the cohort, with roughly 18% of those sequences being non-productive. To predict cytomegalovirus infection status, the study combined high-throughput TCR immunosequencing, statistical association of individual TCRs with disease status, and machine learning. Typing coverage varied by locus: roughly 620-640 donors for A, B, C, DRB1 and DQB1; approximately 560 for DQA1; over 600 for DPA1; 400 to 480 for DPB1. Donor age, sex, ethnicity and CMV serostatus were compiled alongside the repertoire data. An early release that covered around 590 HLA-typed donors contained about 290 gigabases of sequencing data and approximately 85 million unique TCR sequences. A later analysis re-analyzed previously published TCR beta repertoires from approximately 700 donors and added high-resolution HLA genotyping to study TCR occurrence patterns. On the study overall, not on this receptor specifically: According to a later analysis, most CMV-associated TCR beta chains appeared to be HLA-restricted, and the HLA associations seemed to be driven largely by CMV exposure. Because counts were too low, some 16 rarely observed V segments, including chromosome 9 orphons, were excluded from the earlier analysis of several hundred of the donors. A cluster of highly shared sequence variants was judged likely to be a technical artifact of the sequencing pipeline. When HLA alleles, especially DR and DQ, strongly co-occurred, attributing TCR associations to individual alleles was difficult. A later analysis found that HLA-associated TCR beta chains were more clonally expanded and had lower generation probabilities than equally common non-associated chains. In a later analysis, several top co-occurrence clusters were reported to appear linked to parvovirus B19, influenza, CMV and Epstein-Barr virus. In a later genetic analysis, fewer N-insertions in productive TCRs were reported among donors in an Asian-associated ancestry cluster than the roughly 700-donor mean. A further reported finding was that TCR beta sequences accurately predicted the HLA-A and HLA-B alleles for most subjects in the first cohort. The presence/absence analyses assumed that sequencing depth was roughly uniform across donors, and that assumption may not be true. It was suggested by the authors that the approach could potentially be generalized to other disease states and immunological phenotypes. In a later genetic analysis, a missense DCLRE1C variant was associated with V-gene and J-gene trimming of TCR beta chains, and the association was replicated in an independent cohort. In both the original and validation cohorts, the classifier was reported to diagnose cytomegalovirus status with high specificity and sensitivity. The study gave a list of about 150 TCR beta chains associated with cytomegalovirus. Three of the identified cytomegalovirus-associated TCR beta chains were confirmed in vitro to be specific for cytomegalovirus antigens. In an earlier analysis of around 500 of the donors, most TCR beta V segments appeared in productive rearrangements about 87% or about 30% of the time, broadly matching IMGT annotations. Linkage disequilibrium might explain the correlated functional status among segregating V segments, but an unknown experimental factor could not be excluded. The only immune exposure information available for the cohort was CMV serostatus. Because some donors lacked HLA typing at each locus, the association tests relied only on the typed subset. According to a later analysis, TCR association rates differed among HLA loci, with DRB1 alleles showing the most associated TCRs and HLA-C alleles showing the fewest. Most TCR sequences were observed very rarely across donors, whereas some public TCRs were present in many individuals. A later analysis associated 16,951 TCR beta sequences with specific HLA alleles at a false discovery rate of 0.05. This cohort had only TCR beta chains sequenced, and the lack of alpha or paired-chain data limited which features could be detected.

The cohort was made up of about 610 healthy bone marrow donors. At the time of sampling, every cohort member was nominally healthy, though immune exposures that went unrecorded were likely present. The donor tested CMV seropositive, placing the donor among the 250 to 300 seropositive members of the cohort. Each donor provided a peripheral blood sample, and peripheral blood mononuclear cells were used for TCR beta sequencing. Genomic DNA was extracted from the blood cell samples with the Qiagen DNeasy Blood Extraction Kit. Comment on this clone: The antigen it recognizes is unknown. Qualities for individual bases were not recorded, and no much larger clone is one base off.

Preparation of the library involved the immunoSEQ multiplex PCR assay. For the multiplex PCR, a mixture combining 60 forward primers for TCR Vbeta segments and 13 reverse primers for TCR Jbeta segments was used. The CDR3 region of rearranged TCR beta genes was amplified from genomic DNA with a multiplex PCR assay. Amplified TCR beta libraries were sequenced as 87-base-pair reads on the Illumina HiSeq System. As for the authors' bioinformatics: A later analysis counted about 82 million unique TCR beta chains across the 700 or so repertoires, and some 11 million of these chains were shared by at least two donors. To remove PCR and sequencing errors, raw reads were error-corrected and collapsed into unique sequences using a nearest-neighbor algorithm that merged closely related sequences. V, D and J gene segments were assigned by aligning CDR3 sequences to IMGT reference sequences. For a sequence to be retained, at least a six-nucleotide match to both a V gene segment and a J gene segment was required. Rearrangements were classified as productive when the CDR3 lacked stop codons and remained in frame with V and J, and all other rearrangements were classified as non-productive. Following IMGT convention, CDR3 was defined as the stretch from the second conserved V-encoded cysteine to the conserved J-encoded phenylalanine. The earlier analysis of roughly 590 of the donors excluded sequences that lacked an unambiguous match to a single V gene segment. In an earlier analysis of several hundred of the donors, V segments were called functional above 56.7% productive rearrangements and were called segregating when the between-donor standard deviation exceeded 5%. A statistical classification framework was built to diagnose cytomegalovirus status from the catalog of TCR beta chain sequences. In a later analysis, V and J genes were assigned by comparing TCR nucleotide sequences against IMGT/GENE-DB human TR gene sequences. In a later analysis, CDR3 sequences and most-parsimonious VDJ recombination scenarios were assigned using the TCRdist pipeline. A later analysis defined each TCR beta chain by its CDR3 amino acid sequence plus V-gene family, and excluded reads lacking a unique V-gene family. A later analysis removed nearly 600 highly shared, low-generation-probability nucleotide sequences to deal with suspected cross-contamination and a sequencing artifact. A later analysis calculated a clonal expansion index for each public chain from normalized within-repertoire ranks of inferred template counts. In a later analysis, generation probabilities were computed using a VDJ recombination model fitted to out-of-frame rearrangements, and the results were checked against IGoR. A later analysis scored TCR-TCR, TCR-HLA and TCR-CMV co-occurrence with hypergeometric tests, applying a repertoire-size bias correction to TCR pairs. False discovery rates were estimated in a later analysis by permuting HLA or CMV assignments 20 times. In a later analysis, co-occurring TCRs were grouped using DBSCAN, with TCRdist sequence similarity added in when clustering inside HLA-allele-positive subsets. For co-occurrence clustering, repertoires with fewer than 30,000 or more than 120,000 public chains were excluded, along with a handful of repertoires with anomalous nucleotide sharing. Here the immuneACCESS table is served through TCRdb, limited to in-frame sequences with V and J called. Missing clones are a known gap in these copies; in checked studies unresolved V genes cover under half, and the rest lacks a known reason. V and J calls and clone size follow that table, whereas D and trimming were derived from the DNA. This sample comprises 65,000 to 75,000 clones, about 74% of them detected only once. The top ten constitute roughly 10% of the sample.

Source material: PBMCs. The receptor was derived from a woman in her sixties in good health and CMV-seropositive.

The DNA sequence is given as TGTGCCAGCGAAAGGTATCCGGGGGAGACCCAGTACTTC. It specifies CASERYPGETQYF. The chain is assembled from TRBV21-1 and TRBJ2-5; the table assigns TRBD2, which was not confirmed against the DNA. TRBV21-1 is labeled a pseudogene. Including cysteine and phenylalanine, the CDR3 has 13 amino acids. CDR3 DNA only is kept here, 39 bases in frame from base 1.